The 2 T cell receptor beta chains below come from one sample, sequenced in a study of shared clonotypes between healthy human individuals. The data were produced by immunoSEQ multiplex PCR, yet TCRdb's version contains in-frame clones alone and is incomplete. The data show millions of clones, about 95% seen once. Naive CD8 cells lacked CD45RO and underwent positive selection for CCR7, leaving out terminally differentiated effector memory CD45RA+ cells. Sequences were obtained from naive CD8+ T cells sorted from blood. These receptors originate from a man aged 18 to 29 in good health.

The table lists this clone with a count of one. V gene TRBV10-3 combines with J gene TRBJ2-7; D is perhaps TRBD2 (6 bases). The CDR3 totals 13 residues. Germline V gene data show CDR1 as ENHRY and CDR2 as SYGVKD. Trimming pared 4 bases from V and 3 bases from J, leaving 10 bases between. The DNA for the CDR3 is TGTGCCATCAGTGTTAGCGGAGACTACGAGCAGTACTTC. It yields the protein CAISVSGDYEQYF.

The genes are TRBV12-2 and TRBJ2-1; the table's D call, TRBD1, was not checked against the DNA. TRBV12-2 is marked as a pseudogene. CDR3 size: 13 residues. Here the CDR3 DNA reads TGTGCAAGTCGCTACCCTGAACAGTATGAGCAGTTCTTC. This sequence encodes CASRYPEQYEQFF.